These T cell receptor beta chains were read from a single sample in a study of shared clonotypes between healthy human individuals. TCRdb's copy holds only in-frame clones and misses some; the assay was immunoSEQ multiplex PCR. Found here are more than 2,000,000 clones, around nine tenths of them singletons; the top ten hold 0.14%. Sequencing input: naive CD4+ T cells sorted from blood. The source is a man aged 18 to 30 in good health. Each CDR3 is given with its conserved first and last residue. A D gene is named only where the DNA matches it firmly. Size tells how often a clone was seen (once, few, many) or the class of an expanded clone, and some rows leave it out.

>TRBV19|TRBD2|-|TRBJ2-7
CASRVAGGFYEQYF
TGTGCCAGCCGGGTAGCGGGAGGGTTCTACGAGCAGTACTTC
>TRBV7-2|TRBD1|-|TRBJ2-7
CASSSQGKAGEQYF
TGTGCCAGCAGCTCACAGGGGAAGGCGGGCGAGCAGTACTTC
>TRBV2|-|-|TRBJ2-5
CASIGQQETQYF
TGTGCCAGCATAGGTCAGCAAGAGACCCAGTACTTC
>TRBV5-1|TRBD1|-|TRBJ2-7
CASSLAGQGAYEQYF
TGCGCCAGCAGCTTGGCGGGACAGGGGGCCTACGAGCAGTACTTC
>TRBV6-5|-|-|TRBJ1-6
CASSYSSGQLSPLHF
TGTGCCAGCAGTTACTCGTCAGGACAGCTCTCACCCCTCCACTTT
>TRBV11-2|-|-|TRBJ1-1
CASSLDGRVLDTEAFF
TGTGCCAGCAGCTTAGACGGGAGGGTGCTAGACACTGAAGCTTTCTTT
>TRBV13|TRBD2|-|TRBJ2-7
CASSLGRGSPAYEQYF
TGTGCCAGCAGCTTAGGTCGCGGGAGCCCAGCCTACGAGCAGTACTTC
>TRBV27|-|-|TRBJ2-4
CASSLNNSRGFKNIQYF
TGTGCCAGCAGTCTAAACAACAGCAGAGGTTTCAAAAACATTCAGTACTTC
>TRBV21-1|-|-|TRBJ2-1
CASSNGSQGGSNEQFF
TGTGCCAGCAGCAACGGGTCCCAGGGAGGTAGCAATGAGCAGTTCTTC
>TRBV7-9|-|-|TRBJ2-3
CASSSTTGPTDTQYF
TGTGCCAGCAGCTCGACGACGGGTCCCACAGATACGCAGTATTTT
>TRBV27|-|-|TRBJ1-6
CASTLNGGHSPLHF
TGTGCCAGCACCCTTAACGGGGGGCATTCACCCCTCCACTTT
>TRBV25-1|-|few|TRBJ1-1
CASTLSTNTEAFF
TGTGCCAGCACTCTCAGCACTAACACTGAAGCTTTCTTT
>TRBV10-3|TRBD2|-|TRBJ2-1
CAISDFRTSVNEQFF
TGTGCCATCAGTGATTTTAGGACTAGCGTTAATGAGCAGTTCTTC
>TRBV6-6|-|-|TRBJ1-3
CASSYSTLSGNTIYF
TGTGCCAGCAGTTATTCAACTCTCTCTGGAAACACCATATATTTT
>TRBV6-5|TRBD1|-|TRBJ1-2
CASSSLGQGATGYTF
TGTGCCAGCAGTTCCTTAGGACAGGGGGCTACGGGCTACACCTTC
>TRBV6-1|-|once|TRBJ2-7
CASSESVKIGSGRTYEQYF
TGTGCCAGCAGTGAAAGCGTCAAGATCGGTAGCGGTCGCACCTACGAGCAGTACTTC
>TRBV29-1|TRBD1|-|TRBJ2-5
CSVGQGQETQYF
TGCAGCGTCGGACAGGGCCAAGAGACCCAGTACTTC
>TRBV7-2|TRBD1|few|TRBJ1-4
CASSFQGVNEKLFF
TGTGCCAGCAGCTTTCAGGGGGTGAATGAAAAACTGTTTTTT
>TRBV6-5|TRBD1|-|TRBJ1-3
CASRRFRDSQNTIYF
TGTGCCAGCAGACGCTTCCGGGACAGTCAAAACACCATATATTTT
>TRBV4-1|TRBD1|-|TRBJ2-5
CASRENRGFGTQYF
TGCGCCAGCAGGGAGAACAGGGGTTTTGGGACCCAGTACTTC
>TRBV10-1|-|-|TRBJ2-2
CASSYSRGPGELFF
TGCGCCAGCAGCTATTCCAGGGGTCCCGGGGAGCTGTTTTTT
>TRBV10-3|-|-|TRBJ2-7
CAIRTEGAYEQYF
TGTGCCATCAGGACAGAGGGTGCCTACGAGCAGTACTTC
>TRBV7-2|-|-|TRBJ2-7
CASSRLQGLIYEQYF
TGTGCCAGCAGCCGTTTGCAGGGGCTTATCTACGAGCAGTACTTC
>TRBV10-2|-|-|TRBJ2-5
CASSDGRNQETQYF
TGCGCCAGCAGTGACGGTAGGAACCAAGAGACCCAGTACTTC
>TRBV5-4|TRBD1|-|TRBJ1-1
CASSLRDRQAGAEAFF
TGTGCCAGCAGCCTCCGGGACAGACAAGCAGGGGCTGAAGCTTTCTTT
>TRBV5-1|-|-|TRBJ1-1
CASSSQGPGTEAFF
TGCGCCAGCAGCTCCCAGGGGCCGGGAACTGAAGCTTTCTTT
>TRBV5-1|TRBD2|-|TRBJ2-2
CASSLSTAGGTGELFF
TGCGCCAGCAGCTTGAGTACAGCGGGGGGAACCGGGGAGCTGTTTTTT
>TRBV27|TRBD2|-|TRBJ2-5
CASRTGLAGDYKTQYF
TGTGCCAGCAGGACGGGACTAGCGGGAGATTATAAGACCCAGTACTTC
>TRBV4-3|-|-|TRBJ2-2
CASSQDRDFGTGELFF
TGCGCCAGCAGCCAAGACCGGGACTTCGGTACCGGGGAGCTGTTTTTT
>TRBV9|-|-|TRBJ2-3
CASSRGSTDTQYF
TGTGCCAGCAGTAGGGGTAGCACAGATACGCAGTATTTT
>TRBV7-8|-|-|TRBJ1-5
CASSLDDGNQPQHF
TGTGCCAGCAGCTTAGACGACGGAAATCAGCCCCAGCATTTT
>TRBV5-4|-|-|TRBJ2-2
CASSLLQGGGGELFF
TGTGCCAGCAGCTTATTACAGGGAGGCGGCGGGGAGCTGTTTTTT
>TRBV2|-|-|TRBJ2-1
CASKRDVSYNEQFF
TGTGCCAGCAAACGGGACGTCTCCTACAATGAGCAGTTCTTC
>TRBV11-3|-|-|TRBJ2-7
CASSLGIGVYEQYF
TGTGCCAGCAGCTTAGGGATAGGGGTCTACGAGCAGTACTTC
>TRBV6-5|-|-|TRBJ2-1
CASSYLQGNEQFF
TGTGCCAGCAGTTACCTACAGGGTAACGAGCAGTTCTTC
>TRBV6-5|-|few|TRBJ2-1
CASSYDWSSYNEQFF
TGTGCCAGCAGTTACGACTGGAGCTCCTACAATGAGCAGTTCTTC
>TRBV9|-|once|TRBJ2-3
CASSVESGTDTQYF
TGTGCCAGCAGCGTAGAGTCAGGCACAGATACGCAGTATTTT
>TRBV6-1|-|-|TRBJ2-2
CASRLGRGVTGELFF
TGTGCCAGCAGACTTGGCAGAGGGGTCACCGGGGAGCTGTTTTTT
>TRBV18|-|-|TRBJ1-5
CASSPPGDNQPQHF
TGTGCCAGCTCACCACCGGGGGACAATCAGCCCCAGCATTTT
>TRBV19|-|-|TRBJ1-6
CASGTPDSYNSPLHF
TGTGCCAGTGGGACTCCCGACTCCTATAATTCACCCCTCCACTTT
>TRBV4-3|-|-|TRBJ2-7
CASSQDRGYEQYF
TGCGCCAGCAGCCAAGATCGCGGCTACGAGCAGTACTTC
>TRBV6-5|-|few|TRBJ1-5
CASSYRQSNQPQHF
TGTGCCAGCAGTTACAGACAGAGCAATCAGCCCCAGCATTTT
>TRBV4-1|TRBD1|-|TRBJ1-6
CASRQGVNNSPLHF
TGCGCCAGCAGACAGGGGGTGAATAATTCACCCCTCCACTTT
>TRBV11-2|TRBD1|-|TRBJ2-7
CASSSTGTGTFNEQYF
TGTGCCAGCAGCTCGACCGGGACAGGGACATTTAACGAGCAGTACTTC
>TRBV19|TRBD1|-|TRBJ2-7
CASSIDNRGYEQYF
TGTGCCAGTAGTATAGATAACAGGGGCTACGAGCAGTACTTC
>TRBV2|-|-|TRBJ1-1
CASSRQNTEAFF
TGTGCCAGCAGTCGACAGAACACTGAAGCTTTCTTT
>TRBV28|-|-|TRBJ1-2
CASSSLGPGLDGYTF
TGTGCCAGCAGTTCTTTAGGGCCAGGCCTAGATGGCTACACCTTC
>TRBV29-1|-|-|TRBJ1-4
CSVGAHVGGELFF
TGCAGCGTTGGGGCACACGTCGGAGGGGAACTGTTTTTT
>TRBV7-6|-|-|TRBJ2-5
CASSSPWKGGETQYF
TGTGCCAGCAGCTCACCTTGGAAAGGGGGGGAGACCCAGTACTTC
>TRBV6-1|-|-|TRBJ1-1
CASSELYTYTEAFF
TGTGCCAGCAGTGAATTGTACACCTACACTGAAGCTTTCTTT
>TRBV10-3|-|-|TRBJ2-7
CAIREQGLRGEQYF
TGTGCCATCAGGGAGCAGGGGCTTAGGGGCGAGCAGTACTTC
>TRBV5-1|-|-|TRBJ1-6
CASSLGGFGSGNSPLHF
TGCGCCAGCAGCTTGGGGGGTTTCGGGAGTGGAAATTCACCCCTCCACTTT
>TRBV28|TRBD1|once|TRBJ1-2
CASRGQGAGYGYTF
TGTGCCAGCAGGGGACAGGGGGCAGGCTATGGCTACACCTTC
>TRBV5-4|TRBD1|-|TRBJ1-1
CASSLGQQNTEAFF
TGTGCCAGCAGCCTGGGACAGCAGAACACTGAAGCTTTCTTT
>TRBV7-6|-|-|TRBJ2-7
CASSLGGWEQTYEQYF
TGTGCCAGCAGCTTAGGGGGCTGGGAACAGACCTACGAGCAGTACTTC